This TCR beta chain was recovered during a study of early T cells in non-severe SARS-CoV-2 infection. Study in general: Unpaired chains resulted from sequencing bulk RNA of unsorted whole blood.

Using its own MiXCR run on the 5' RACE reads, TCRdb lists one record per CDR3 protein. The sample lists around 84,000 distinct CDR3 sequences, about 10% occurring once. Per the germline V gene, CDR1 is LGHDT and CDR2 is YNNKEL (reference sequence). CDR3 length: 13 residues. Trimming removed 4 bases from V and 5 bases from J; junction bases left unmatched: 4. The specimen comprised whole blood, sampled at baseline. V is TRBV3-1 and J is TRBJ2-5; TRBD2 agrees at 7 bases. The receptor comes from an adult who was a healthcare worker with PCR-confirmed SARS-CoV-2 infection or an uninfected control (not recorded which). CDR3 residues: CASSRLARETQYF. CDR3 nucleotides: TGTGCCAGCAGCCGACTAGCTCGCGAGACCCAGTACTTC.